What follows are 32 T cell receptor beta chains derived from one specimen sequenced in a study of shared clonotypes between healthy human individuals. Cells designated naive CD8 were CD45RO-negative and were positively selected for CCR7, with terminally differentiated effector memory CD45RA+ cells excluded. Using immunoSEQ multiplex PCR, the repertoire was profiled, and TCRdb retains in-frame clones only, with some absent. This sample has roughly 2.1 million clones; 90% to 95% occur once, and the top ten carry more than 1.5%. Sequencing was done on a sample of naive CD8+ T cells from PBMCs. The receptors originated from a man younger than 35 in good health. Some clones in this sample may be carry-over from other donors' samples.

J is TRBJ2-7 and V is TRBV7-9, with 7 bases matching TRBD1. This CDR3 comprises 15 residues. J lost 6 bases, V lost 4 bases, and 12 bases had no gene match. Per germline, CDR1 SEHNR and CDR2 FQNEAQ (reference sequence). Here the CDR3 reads CASSSLRQGSPEQYF. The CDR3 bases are TGTGCCAGCAGCTCCCTCCGACAGGGTAGTCCCGAGCAGTACTTC.

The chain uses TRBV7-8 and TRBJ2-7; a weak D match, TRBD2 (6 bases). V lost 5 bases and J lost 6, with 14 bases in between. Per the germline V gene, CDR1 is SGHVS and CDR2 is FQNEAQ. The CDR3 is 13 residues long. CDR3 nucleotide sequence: TGTGCCAGCAGCCAAGGAGGGCCGGGCGAGCAGTACTTC. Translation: CASSQGGPGEQYF.

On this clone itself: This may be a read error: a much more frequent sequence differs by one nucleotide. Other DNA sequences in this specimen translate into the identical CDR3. The CDR3 DNA reads TGTGCCAGCAGTTTATCCTACGAGCAGTACTTC. Amino acid sequence: CASSLSYEQYF. The chain employs TRBV25-1 and TRBJ2-7, with unresolved D. V was clipped by 5 bases and J by 1 base, with 3 bases between them. There are 11 residues in the CDR3. Germline CDR1 is MGHDK and CDR2 is SYGVNS.

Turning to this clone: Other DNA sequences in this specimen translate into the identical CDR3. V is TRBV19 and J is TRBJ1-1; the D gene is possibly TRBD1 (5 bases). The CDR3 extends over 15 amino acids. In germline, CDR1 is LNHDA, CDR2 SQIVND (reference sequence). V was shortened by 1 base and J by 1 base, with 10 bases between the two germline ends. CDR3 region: CASSIGPGTNTEAFF. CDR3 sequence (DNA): TGTGCCAGTAGTATAGGGCCCGGGACGAACACTGAAGCTTTCTTT.

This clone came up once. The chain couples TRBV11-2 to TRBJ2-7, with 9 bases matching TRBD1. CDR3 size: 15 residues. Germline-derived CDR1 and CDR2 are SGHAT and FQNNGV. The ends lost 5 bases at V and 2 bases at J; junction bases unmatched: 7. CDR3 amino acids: CASSTGTGTTYEQYF. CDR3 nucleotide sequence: TGTGCCAGCAGCACCGGGACAGGGACGACCTACGAGCAGTACTTC.

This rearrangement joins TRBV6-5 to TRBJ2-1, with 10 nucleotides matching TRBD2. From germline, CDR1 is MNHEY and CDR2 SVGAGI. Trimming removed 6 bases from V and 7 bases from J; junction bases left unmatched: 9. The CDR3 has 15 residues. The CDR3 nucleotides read TGTGCCAGCAGCCAAACTAGCGGGATCGCAAATGAGCAGTTCTTC. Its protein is CASSQTSGIANEQFF.

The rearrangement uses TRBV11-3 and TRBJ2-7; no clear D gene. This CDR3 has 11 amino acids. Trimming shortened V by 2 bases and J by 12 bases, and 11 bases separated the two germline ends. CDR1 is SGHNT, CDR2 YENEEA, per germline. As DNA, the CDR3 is TGTGCCAGCAGCTTAAAGGGTATGGGGTACTTC. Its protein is CASSLKGMGYF.

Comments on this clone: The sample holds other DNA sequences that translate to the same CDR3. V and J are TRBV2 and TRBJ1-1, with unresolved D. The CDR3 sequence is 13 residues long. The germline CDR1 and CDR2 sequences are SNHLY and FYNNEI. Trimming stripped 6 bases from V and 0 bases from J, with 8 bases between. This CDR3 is CASSETVNTEAFF. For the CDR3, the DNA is TGTGCCAGCAGCGAAACAGTGAACACTGAAGCTTTCTTT.

The CDR3 here is CASSGGGTGGFYEQFF. The CDR3 nucleotides are TGCGCCAGCAGTGGTGGGGGGACAGGGGGCTTCTATGAGCAGTTCTTC. V gene TRBV10-1 combines with J gene TRBJ2-1, with 12 bases matching TRBD1. Germline assignment: CDR1 WNHNN and CDR2 SYGVQD (reference sequence). Losses at the gene ends were 4 bases for V and 8 bases for J; bases not matched to a gene: 9. This CDR3 has 16 amino acids.

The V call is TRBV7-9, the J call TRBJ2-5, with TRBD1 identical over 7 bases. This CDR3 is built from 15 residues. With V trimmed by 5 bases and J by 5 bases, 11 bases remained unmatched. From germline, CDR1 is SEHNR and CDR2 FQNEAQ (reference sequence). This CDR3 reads CASSAGTAKEETQYF. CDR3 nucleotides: TGTGCCAGCAGCGCCGGGACAGCAAAGGAGGAGACCCAGTACTTC. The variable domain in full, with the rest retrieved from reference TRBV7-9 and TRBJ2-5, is DTGVSQNPRHKITKRGQNVTFRCDPISEHNRLYWYRQTLGQGPEFLTYFQNEAQLEKSRLLSDRFSAERPKGSFSTLEIQRTEQGDSAMYLCASSAGTAKEETQYFGPGTRLLVL.

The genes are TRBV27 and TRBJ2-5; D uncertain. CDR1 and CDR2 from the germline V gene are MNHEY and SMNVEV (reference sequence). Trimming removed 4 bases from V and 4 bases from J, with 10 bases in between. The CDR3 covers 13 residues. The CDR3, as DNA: TGTGCCAGCAGTTACGGACCGTCAGAGACCCAGTACTTC. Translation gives CASSYGPSETQYF.

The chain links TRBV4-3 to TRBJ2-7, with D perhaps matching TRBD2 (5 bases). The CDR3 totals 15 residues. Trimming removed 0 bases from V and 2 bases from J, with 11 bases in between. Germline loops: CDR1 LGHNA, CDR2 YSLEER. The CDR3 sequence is CASSQDQLGAYEQYF. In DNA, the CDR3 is TGCGCCAGCAGCCAAGATCAACTCGGGGCCTACGAGCAGTACTTC.

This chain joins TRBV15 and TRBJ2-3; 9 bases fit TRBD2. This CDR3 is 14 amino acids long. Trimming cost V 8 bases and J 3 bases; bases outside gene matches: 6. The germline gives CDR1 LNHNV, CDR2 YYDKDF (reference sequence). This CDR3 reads CATDEREATDTQYF. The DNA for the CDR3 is TGTGCCACCGACGAGCGGGAGGCTACAGATACGCAGTATTTT.

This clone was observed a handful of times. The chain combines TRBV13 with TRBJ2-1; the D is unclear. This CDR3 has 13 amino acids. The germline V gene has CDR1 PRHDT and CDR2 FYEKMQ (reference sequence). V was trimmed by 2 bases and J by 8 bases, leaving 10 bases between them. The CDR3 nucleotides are TGTGCCAGCAGCTTATTATTCCGGGATGAGCAGTTCTTC. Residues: CASSLLFRDEQFF.

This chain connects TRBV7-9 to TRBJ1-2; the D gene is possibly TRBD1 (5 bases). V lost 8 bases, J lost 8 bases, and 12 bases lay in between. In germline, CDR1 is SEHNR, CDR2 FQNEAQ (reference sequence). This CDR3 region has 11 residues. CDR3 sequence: CASGGGKGYTF. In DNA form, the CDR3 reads TGTGCCAGCGGGGGAGGAAAGGGCTACACCTTC.

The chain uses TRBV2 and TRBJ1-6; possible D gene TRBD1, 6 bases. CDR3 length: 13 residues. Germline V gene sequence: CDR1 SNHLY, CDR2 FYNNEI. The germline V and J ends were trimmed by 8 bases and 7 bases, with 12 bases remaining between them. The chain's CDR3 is CASSVGANSPLHF. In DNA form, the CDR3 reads TGTGCCAGCTCGGTGGGGGCAAATTCACCCCTCCACTTT.

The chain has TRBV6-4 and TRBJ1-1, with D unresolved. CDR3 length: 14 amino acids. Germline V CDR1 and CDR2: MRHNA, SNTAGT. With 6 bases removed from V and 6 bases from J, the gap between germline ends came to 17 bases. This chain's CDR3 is CASSPGPRGSEAFF. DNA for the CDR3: TGTGCCAGCAGCCCCGGGCCCCGGGGATCTGAAGCTTTCTTT.

The DNA of the CDR3 is TGTGCCAGCAGTTTAGGGGGGACAGGGCTGCACGAGCAGTACTTC. It specifies CASSLGGTGLHEQYF. The chain combines TRBV27 with TRBJ2-7, with 9 bases fitting TRBD1. The CDR3 covers 15 residues. Germline V gene sequence: CDR1 MNHEY, CDR2 SMNVEV (reference sequence). V trimming: 2 bases; J trimming: 5 bases; junction bases outside the gene matches: 7.

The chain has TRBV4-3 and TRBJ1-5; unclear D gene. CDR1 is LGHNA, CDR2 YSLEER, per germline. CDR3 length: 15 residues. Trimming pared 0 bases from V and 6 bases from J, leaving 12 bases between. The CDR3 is CASSQDRMGSQPQHF. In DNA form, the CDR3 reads TGCGCCAGCAGCCAAGATCGGATGGGGTCTCAGCCCCAGCATTTT.

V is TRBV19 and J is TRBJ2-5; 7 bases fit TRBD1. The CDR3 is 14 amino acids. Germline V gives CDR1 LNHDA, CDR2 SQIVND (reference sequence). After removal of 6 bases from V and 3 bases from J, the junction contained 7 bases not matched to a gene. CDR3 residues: CASRPLDREETQYF. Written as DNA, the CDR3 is TGTGCCAGTAGACCGCTTGACAGGGAAGAGACCCAGTACTTC.

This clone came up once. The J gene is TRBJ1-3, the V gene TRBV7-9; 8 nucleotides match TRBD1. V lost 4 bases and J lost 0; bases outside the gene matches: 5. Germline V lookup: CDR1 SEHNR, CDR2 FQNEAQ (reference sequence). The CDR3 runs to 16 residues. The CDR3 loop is CASSSGQGRSGNTIYF. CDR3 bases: TGTGCCAGCAGCTCAGGACAGGGCCGCTCTGGAAACACCATATATTTT.

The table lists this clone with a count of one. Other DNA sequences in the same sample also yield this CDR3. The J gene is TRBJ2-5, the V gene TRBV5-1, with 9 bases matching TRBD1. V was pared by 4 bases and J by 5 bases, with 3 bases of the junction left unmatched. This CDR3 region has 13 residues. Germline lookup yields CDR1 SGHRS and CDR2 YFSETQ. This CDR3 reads CASSPGQGETQYF. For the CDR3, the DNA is TGCGCCAGCAGCCCCGGACAGGGGGAGACCCAGTACTTC.

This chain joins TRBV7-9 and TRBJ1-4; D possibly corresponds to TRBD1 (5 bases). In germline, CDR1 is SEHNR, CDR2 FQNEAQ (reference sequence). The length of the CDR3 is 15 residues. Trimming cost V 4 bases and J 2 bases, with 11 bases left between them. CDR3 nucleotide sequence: TGTGCCAGCAGCTCCCCAGGGATGACTAATGAAAAACTGTTTTTT. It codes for CASSSPGMTNEKLFF. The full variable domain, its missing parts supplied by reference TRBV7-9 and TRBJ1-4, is DTGVSQNPRHKITKRGQNVTFRCDPISEHNRLYWYRQTLGQGPEFLTYFQNEAQLEKSRLLSDRFSAERPKGSFSTLEIQRTEQGDSAMYLCASSSPGMTNEKLFFGSGTQLSVL.

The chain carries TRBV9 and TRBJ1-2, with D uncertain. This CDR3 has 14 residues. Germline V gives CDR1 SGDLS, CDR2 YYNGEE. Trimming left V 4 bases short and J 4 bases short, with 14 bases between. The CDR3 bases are TGTGCCAGCAGCCGACCGACGGACCTCTATGGCTACACCTTC. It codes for CASSRPTDLYGYTF.

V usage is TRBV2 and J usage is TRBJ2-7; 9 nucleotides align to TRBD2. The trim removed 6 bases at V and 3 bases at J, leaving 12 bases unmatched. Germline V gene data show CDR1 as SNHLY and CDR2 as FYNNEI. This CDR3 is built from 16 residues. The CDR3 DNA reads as TGTGCCAGCAGGAATCCTCCCGGGACTAGCAACTACGAGCAGTACTTC. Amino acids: CASRNPPGTSNYEQYF.

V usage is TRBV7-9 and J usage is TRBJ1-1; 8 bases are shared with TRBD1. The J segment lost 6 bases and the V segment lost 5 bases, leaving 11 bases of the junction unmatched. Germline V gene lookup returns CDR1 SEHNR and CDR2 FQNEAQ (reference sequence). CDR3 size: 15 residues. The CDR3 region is CASSPRTGSFAEAFF. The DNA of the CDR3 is TGTGCCAGCAGCCCGCGGACAGGGTCGTTCGCTGAAGCTTTCTTT.

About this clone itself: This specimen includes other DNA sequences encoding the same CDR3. The CDR3 spells CASSLTGSYEQYF. The DNA of the CDR3 is TGTGCCAGCAGTCTGACAGGTTCCTACGAGCAGTACTTC. The chain uses TRBV27 and TRBJ2-7; tentatively, D is TRBD1 (6 bases). Trimming pared 5 bases from V and 1 base from J, leaving 9 bases between. The CDR3 is made up of 13 amino acids. Per the germline V gene, CDR1 is MNHEY and CDR2 is SMNVEV (reference sequence).

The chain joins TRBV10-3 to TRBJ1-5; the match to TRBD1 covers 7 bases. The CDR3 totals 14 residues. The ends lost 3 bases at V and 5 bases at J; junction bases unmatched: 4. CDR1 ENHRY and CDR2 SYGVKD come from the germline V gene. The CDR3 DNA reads TGTGCCATCAGTGATGGGGACAGAGATCAGCCCCAGCATTTT. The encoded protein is CAISDGDRDQPQHF.

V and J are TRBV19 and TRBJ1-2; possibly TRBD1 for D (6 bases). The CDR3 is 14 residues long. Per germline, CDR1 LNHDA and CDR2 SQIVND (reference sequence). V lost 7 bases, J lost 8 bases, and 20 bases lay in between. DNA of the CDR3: TGTGCCAGTAAAAGGGACGCAGGGGTACACGGCTACACCTTC. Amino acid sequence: CASKRDAGVHGYTF.

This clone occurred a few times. The CDR3 coding sequence is TGTGCCAGCAGTGAATACAGGGGACCCCTGACTGTGGCTTTCTTT. It codes for CASSEYRGPLTVAFF. This rearrangement joins TRBV6-1 to TRBJ1-1; 7 nucleotides line up with TRBD1. Trimming cost V 2 bases and J 11 bases; bases outside gene matches: 14. This CDR3 is built from 15 residues. CDR1 is MNHNS, CDR2 SASEGT, per germline.

In DNA form, the CDR3 reads TGTGCCAGCAGCGGTCGGGGGGCTGGGGCCAACGTCCTGACTTTC. Its protein product is CASSGRGAGANVLTF. V gene TRBV7-9 combines with J gene TRBJ2-6; 7 positions match TRBD2. With 5 bases clipped from V and 2 bases from J, the junction kept 3 bases outside the gene matches. The germline V gene has CDR1 SEHNR and CDR2 FQNEAQ (reference sequence). This CDR3 spans 15 amino acids.

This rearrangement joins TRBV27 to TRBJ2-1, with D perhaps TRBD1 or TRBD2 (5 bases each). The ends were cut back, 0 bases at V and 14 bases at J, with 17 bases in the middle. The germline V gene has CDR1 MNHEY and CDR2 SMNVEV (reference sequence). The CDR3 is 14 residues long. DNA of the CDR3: TGTGCCAGCAGTTTATCGATCAGGGCCCTGGGGGAGTTCTTC. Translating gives CASSLSIRALGEFF.